This paragraph covers one T cell receptor (beta chain) sequence. The antigen is not known. The repertoire was sequenced with immunoSEQ multiplex PCR; TCRdb's copy has only in-frame clones and lacks some. The data hold over 75,000 clones, with about 88% observed a single time. The sample belongs to a study of T cell responses to AZD1222 COVID-19 vaccine. Background on the study: Pooling was applied to second doses at about 4 or about 12 weeks. Findings of the study overall: Most donors were white British, females outnumbered males, and clonal diversity was possibly underestimated.

The germline V gene encodes CDR1 LGHDT and CDR2 YNNKEL (reference sequence). The CDR3 loop spans 19 amino acids. Unmatched junction bases numbered 8, after V lost 0 bases and J lost 4 bases. The source is an adult in good health. The chain employs TRBV3-1 (or the pseudogene TRBV3-2) and TRBJ2-3; 15 bases map to TRBD2. The sample consisted of peripheral blood, taken on day 0 of AZD1222 vaccination. The CDR3, as DNA: TGTGCCAGCAGCCAAGATCTGGGACTAGCGGGGGGTTTTTCAGATACGCAGTATTTT. As protein: CASSQDLGLAGGFSDTQYF.